These T cell receptor beta chains were read from a single sample in a study of T cell changes during pregnancy in multiple sclerosis. Repertoires were generated with immunoSEQ multiplex PCR, while TCRdb's copy carries only in-frame clones and drops some. The sample carries approximately 100,000 clones, around 90% recorded once. The sample consisted of peripheral blood, taken in the second trimester of pregnancy. The receptors stem from a female donor with multiple sclerosis, enrolled in a pregnancy study. The conserved cysteine and the conserved F or W are not part of the CDR3 here.

j_call,v_call,cdr3_aa
TRBJ2-1,TRBV4-2,ASSRLADREGQF
TRBJ2-1,TRBV27,ASSLAWTSGEQF
TRBJ2-7,TRBV2,ASLRRDTFYEQY
TRBJ2-2,TRBV28,ASSQAGTGGFGELF
TRBJ2-5,TRBV13,ASSFGQETQY
TRBJ2-1,TRBV28,ASKKGGRYNEQF
TRBJ2-7,TRBV27,ASSFLSRENYEQY
TRBJ2-6,TRBV19,ASRGTVLGGANVLT
TRBJ1-4,TRBV28,ASTRTGTNEKLF
TRBJ2-3,TRBV18,ASSPAGGLADTQY
TRBJ1-3,TRBV9,ASSVGGAYSGNTIY
TRBJ2-1,TRBV7-6,ASSLESGVVPGGEQF
TRBJ2-7,TRBV15,ATGGQGAREQY
TRBJ2-7,TRBV11-2,ASSFPQGAHEQY
TRBJ2-1,TRBV7-7,ASSLAQHNEQF
TRBJ1-4,TRBV7-9,ASSLGSGMMDEKLF
TRBJ1-1,TRBV7-9,ASSSSGVNTEAF
TRBJ2-1,TRBV6-6,ASSPLSKVHNEQF
TRBJ2-7,TRBV9,ASLAGLLSYEQY
TRBJ2-1,TRBV19,ASSIGPSGSSYNEQF
TRBJ1-5,TRBV6-1,ASSEIVDRGNNQPQH
TRBJ2-2,TRBV7-9,ASSFIGELF
TRBJ2-4,TRBV19,ASSHPGQTNIQY
TRBJ2-4,TRBV7-8,ASSLESRALAKNIQY
TRBJ2-3,TRBV27,ATRAYSSTDTQY
TRBJ1-1,TRBV7-2,ASSSLGLVTEAF
TRBJ2-7,TRBV18,ASSPLKGGRTYEQY
TRBJ1-3,TRBV13,ASSQDRAGNTIY
TRBJ2-5,TRBV7-6,ASSLELAGAETQY
TRBJ2-3,TRBV30,AWDDSGVSTDTQY
TRBJ1-2,TRBV7-2,ASSTQGLSYGYT
TRBJ2-7,TRBV6-6,ALQGGTYEQY
TRBJ1-2,TRBV5-8,ASSSLTGAGYT
TRBJ2-5,TRBV7-3,ASSLLGTAETQY
TRBJ1-2,TRBV18,ASSPQGQYGYT
TRBJ2-7,TRBV5-6,ASSQGSSSYEQY
TRBJ2-6,TRBV6-5,ASSLRTVPGANVLT
TRBJ2-1,TRBV25-1,ASSESQVFTTSNEQF
TRBJ2-1,TRBV27,ASSFSGLAPGNEQF
TRBJ2-3,TRBV19,ASSLLSTDTQY
TRBJ2-5,TRBV14,ASSQGRRARETQY
TRBJ2-1,TRBV11-3,ASGRGTYNEQF
TRBJ2-2,TRBV18,ASSNRGAGVNTGELF
TRBJ1-1,TRBV5-1,ASSPPTGGLTEAF
TRBJ2-1,TRBV2,ASSVGRRGRAVNEQF
TRBJ2-1,TRBV11-2,ASSLDGGLGSRGYNEQF
TRBJ2-3,TRBV5-1,ASSLQGLADTDTQY
TRBJ2-7,TRBV27,ASSLGQPYEQY
TRBJ2-3,TRBV29-1,SVTVRLTDTQY
TRBJ1-1,TRBV4-1,ASSRLGQGLNTEAF
TRBJ2-7,TRBV6-1,ASSLRTGGYEQY
TRBJ2-7,TRBV19,ASSISSGRHTYEQY
TRBJ2-5,TRBV5-4,ASSLGAPGDQETQY